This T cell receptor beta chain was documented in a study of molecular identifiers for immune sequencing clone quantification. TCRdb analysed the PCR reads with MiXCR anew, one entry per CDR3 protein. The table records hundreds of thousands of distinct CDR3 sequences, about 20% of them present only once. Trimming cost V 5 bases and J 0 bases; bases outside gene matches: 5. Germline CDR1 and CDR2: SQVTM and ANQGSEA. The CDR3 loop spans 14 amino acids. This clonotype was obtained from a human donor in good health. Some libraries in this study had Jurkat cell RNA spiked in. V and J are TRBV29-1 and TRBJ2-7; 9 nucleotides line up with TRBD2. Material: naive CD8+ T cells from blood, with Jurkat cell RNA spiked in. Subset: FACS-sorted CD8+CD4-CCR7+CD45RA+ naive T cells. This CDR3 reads CSVPVSGSSYEQYF. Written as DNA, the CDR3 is TGCAGCGTTCCCGTTAGCGGGAGCTCCTACGAGCAGTACTTC.